Listed below are T cell receptor beta chains from one sample, sequenced in a study of T cell responses to AZD1222 COVID-19 vaccine. Data came from immunoSEQ multiplex PCR; TCRdb stores just in-frame clones and leaves some out. The table shows around 120,000 clones, with around 87% occurring only once. The specimen comprised peripheral blood, sampled on day 0 of AZD1222 vaccination. The receptors here all came from an adult in good health. CDR3s include the opening cysteine and the closing phenylalanine or tryptophan. D genes are given only for firm matches. For some rows the clone size is stated as once, few or many, or as a class when expanded; others skip it.

j_gene,d_gene,v_gene,abundance,CDR3aa,CDR3nt
TRBJ2-1,TRBD2,TRBV19,.,CASSITVWRGAYNEQFF,TGTGCCAGTAGTATAACGGTTTGGCGGGGGGCCTACAATGAGCAGTTCTTC
TRBJ1-4,.,TRBV6-1,few,CASSEALPGGSNEKLFF,TGTGCCAGCAGTGAAGCCCTCCCCGGGGGTTCCAATGAAAAACTGTTTTTT
TRBJ2-6,.,TRBV7-9,.,CASSVTESGANVLTF,TGTGCCAGCAGCGTAACAGAGTCTGGGGCCAACGTCCTGACTTTC
TRBJ2-3,.,TRBV20-1,.,CSASKLGKIADTQYF,TGCAGTGCTAGTAAGCTGGGAAAAATCGCAGATACGCAGTATTTT
TRBJ1-5,.,TRBV30,.,CAWSVQGNQPQHF,TGTGCCTGGAGTGTACAGGGAAACCAGCCCCAGCATTTT
TRBJ2-3,TRBD2,TRBV4-3,.,CASSQDMSGGSKRRADTQYF,TGCGCCAGCAGCCAAGATATGAGCGGGGGGTCTAAGCGGAGAGCAGATACGCAGTATTTT
TRBJ2-2,.,TRBV6-5,.,CASSVIYTGELFF,TGTGCCAGCAGCGTAATTTACACCGGGGAGCTGTTTTTT
TRBJ1-1,TRBD1,TRBV6-5,.,CASSRTGRGTEAFF,TGTGCCAGCAGTAGGACAGGGAGGGGGACTGAAGCTTTCTTT
TRBJ2-7,.,TRBV19,.,CASRITPLSPPPMRGPYYEQYF,TGTGCCAGTAGGATAACCCCATTGAGTCCCCCCCCTATGCGGGGGCCCTACTACGAGCAGTACTTC
TRBJ2-7,.,TRBV4-3,.,CASSQDRDNYYEQYF,TGCGCCAGCAGCCAAGACCGGGACAATTACTACGAGCAGTACTTC
TRBJ2-3,.,TRBV7-2,.,CASSSPVADTQYF,TGTGCCAGCAGCTCCCCCGTGGCAGATACGCAGTATTTT
TRBJ1-6,TRBD1,TRBV4-2,.,CASSQDYRGLYNSPLHF,TGTGCCAGCAGCCAAGATTATAGGGGGCTGTATAATTCACCCCTCCACTTT
TRBJ1-2,TRBD1,TRBV28,.,CASSPGGANYGYTF,TGTGCCAGCAGTCCAGGGGGTGCAAACTATGGCTACACCTTC
TRBJ1-5,.,TRBV6-5,.,CASNLPGQPQHF,TGTGCCAGCAATCTACCCGGACAGCCCCAGCATTTT
TRBJ1-2,.,TRBV5-4,.,CASSLRTAEYGYTF,TGTGCCAGCAGCTTGAGGACAGCTGAGTATGGCTACACCTTC
TRBJ2-7,.,TRBV6-5,.,CASSYPPLGEQYF,TGTGCCAGCAGTTACCCCCCCTTAGGCGAGCAGTACTTC
TRBJ1-2,.,TRBV12-3/TRBV12-4,few,CASSLTGSYGYTF,TGTGCCAGCAGTTTAACGGGGTCCTATGGCTACACCTTC
TRBJ1-5,.,TRBV4-3,.,CASSQDRIQPQHF,TGCGCCAGCAGCCAAGACAGGATTCAGCCCCAGCATTTT
TRBJ1-1,TRBD1,TRBV6-2/TRBV6-3,.,CASSRLTGGGNTEAFF,TGTGCCAGCAGCCGTCTGACAGGGGGCGGGAACACTGAAGCTTTCTTT
TRBJ1-2,TRBD1,TRBV28,.,CASRTSRGPNYGYTF,TGTGCCAGCAGGACATCCAGGGGGCCCAACTATGGCTACACCTTC
TRBJ2-2,TRBD2,TRBV7-2,.,CASSFHSGLNTGELFF,TGTGCCAGCAGCTTTCATAGCGGGTTGAACACCGGGGAGCTGTTTTTT
TRBJ2-7,.,TRBV15,.,CATSRDSVNYEQYF,TGTGCCACCAGCAGAGATTCAGTGAACTACGAGCAGTACTTC
TRBJ2-1,.,TRBV5-6,.,CASTLGGPDEQFF,TGTGCCAGCACCCTTGGGGGACCCGATGAGCAGTTCTTC
TRBJ2-7,TRBD1,TRBV9,few,CASSAQGEPSYEQYF,TGTGCCAGCAGTGCCCAGGGGGAACCATCCTACGAGCAGTACTTC
TRBJ1-2,.,TRBV3-1/TRBV3-2,.,CASSQEGYGYTF,TGTGCCAGCAGCCAAGAGGGCTATGGCTACACCTTC
TRBJ1-5,.,TRBV3-1/TRBV3-2,once,CASSQGQSIQPQHF,TGTGCCAGCAGCCAAGGGCAGTCCATACAGCCCCAGCATTTT
TRBJ2-7,.,TRBV21-1,.,CASSKWGLAGTPLYPYEQYF,TGTGCCAGCAGCAAATGGGGGCTAGCGGGGACCCCTCTTTACCCCTACGAGCAGTACTTC
TRBJ1-5,.,TRBV5-8,.,CASSLGQHSNQPQHF,TGTGCCAGCAGCTTGGGACAGCATAGCAATCAGCCCCAGCATTTT
TRBJ1-2,.,TRBV7-9,.,CASQGNYGYTF,TGTGCCAGTCAGGGGAACTATGGCTACACCTTC
TRBJ1-3,.,TRBV5-6,.,CASSLKSLPPSGNTIYF,TGTGCCAGCAGCTTGAAATCCTTGCCCCCCTCTGGAAACACCATATATTTT
TRBJ1-2,.,TRBV6-5,once,CASSTQEGTYGYTF,TGTGCCAGCAGTACACAAGAAGGGACCTATGGCTACACCTTC
TRBJ2-1,TRBD2,TRBV6-5,.,CASSSPRAGGPGEQFF,TGTGCCAGCAGTTCGCCCAGGGCGGGGGGGCCCGGTGAGCAGTTCTTC
TRBJ2-1,TRBD1,TRBV9,.,CASSGTGGRYNEQFF,TGTGCCAGCAGCGGCACAGGGGGTAGGTACAATGAGCAGTTCTTC
TRBJ1-2,.,TRBV4-1,.,CASSQPDGALFYGYTF,TGCGCCAGCAGCCAACCCGACGGGGCCCTCTTCTATGGCTACACCTTC
TRBJ1-3,.,TRBV5-4,.,CASSLDSGSGNTIYF,TGTGCCAGCAGCTTGGACTCGGGGTCTGGAAACACCATATATTTT
TRBJ2-7,TRBD2,TRBV18,.,CASSPGRGGYEQYF,TGTGCCAGCTCACCAGGGCGGGGGGGCTACGAGCAGTACTTC